These 19 T cell receptor beta chains came from one sample sequenced in a study of T-cell memory formation after mild COVID-19. TCRdb analysed the 5' RACE reads with MiXCR anew, one entry per CDR3 protein. This table has about 350,000 distinct CDR3 sequences, roughly 15% appearing once. The specimen was PBMCs or a T cell subset sorted from them (not recorded which). The source of these receptors is a man between 18 and 29 years old who had mild COVID-19 (a few samples of this study predate the infection). Cell type and time point are not known.

The chain carries TRBV4-3 and TRBJ2-5; D tentatively reads TRBD1 or TRBD2 (5 bases each). Trimming left V 1 base short and J 4 bases short, with 13 bases between. The CDR3 has 15 amino acids. The germline V gene encodes CDR1 LGHNA and CDR2 YSLEER. CDR3 loop: CASSQGDEGRETQYF. The CDR3 nucleotides are TGCGCCAGCAGCCAAGGGGACGAGGGTCGAGAGACCCAGTACTTC.

Only a few counts were recorded for this clonotype. This CDR3 is CASGLEPGGEAFF. The CDR3, as DNA: TGTGCTAGTGGTTTGGAGCCCGGGGGGGAAGCTTTCTTT. The chain carries TRBV12-5 and TRBJ1-1; maybe TRBD1 (5 bases). Deletions cut 1 base from V and 8 bases from J, with 11 bases between. The CDR3 consists of 13 residues. The germline CDR1 and CDR2 sequences are LGHNT and FRNRAP.

This clonotype was counted only a few times. This chain links TRBV4-1 with TRBJ1-4; D not certain. Germline lookup yields CDR1 MGHRA and CDR2 YSYEKL. Trimming stripped 0 bases from V and 2 bases from J, with 7 bases between. The CDR3 contains 15 residues. The CDR3 bases are TGCGCCAGCAGCCAAGAGGGCGGGACTAATGAAAAACTGTTTTTT. Translated: CASSQEGGTNEKLFF.

The chain uses TRBV6-5 and TRBJ1-2; weak D call: TRBD1 (5 bases). Trimming took 0 bases from V and 8 from J, leaving 19 bases between them. Germline-derived CDR1 and CDR2 are MNHEY and SVGAGI. The CDR3 runs 16 residues. The CDR3 loop reads CASSYSMRGAWSGYTF. The CDR3 coding sequence is TGTGCCAGCAGTTACTCGATGAGGGGAGCATGGTCGGGCTACACCTTC.

The chain carries TRBV5-1 and TRBJ2-5, with D maybe TRBD1 (6 bases). The J call may be incorrect, as the DNA end agrees better with TRBJ2-7. The length of the CDR3 is 14 residues. CDR1 is SGHRS, CDR2 YFSETQ, per germline. CDR3 nucleotides: TGCGCCAGCAGCTTCGTGGACAGCTCCTACGAGCAGTACTTC. It translates to CASSFVDSSYEQYF.

This clonotype has a handful of counts. V and J are TRBV4-2 and TRBJ1-4; no firm D call. This CDR3 contains 14 residues. V lost 0 bases and J 6 bases, leaving 8 bases between the germline ends. CDR1 LGHNA and CDR2 YNFKEQ come from the germline V gene. The CDR3 loop is CASSQDMKDEKLFF. In DNA, the CDR3 is TGTGCCAGCAGCCAAGATATGAAGGATGAAAAACTGTTTTTT.

J is TRBJ2-3 and V is TRBV20-1; no reliable D call. The V and J ends lost 5 bases and 5 bases respectively, with 5 bases between them. This CDR3 comprises 10 residues. Germline CDR1 is DFQATT and CDR2 is SNEGSKA (reference sequence). CDR3 bases: TGCAGTGCTGGGCAAGATACGCAGTATTTT. Amino acid sequence: CSAGQDTQYF.

The gene calls are TRBV11-2 and TRBJ2-2; 8 nucleotides line up with TRBD1. Germline V gives CDR1 SGHAT, CDR2 FQNNGV. This CDR3 has 17 residues. Trimming took 6 bases from V and 6 from J; bases not matched to a gene: 15. As DNA, the CDR3 is TGTGCCAGCAGTAATAGGGCAGGGGGCTATAACCCCGGGGAGCTGTTTTTT. It yields the protein CASSNRAGGYNPGELFF.

CDR3 DNA: TGTGCCAGCAAGCGGGGGGCGAACACCGGGGAGCTGTTTTTT. Its translation is CASKRGANTGELFF. The rearrangement joins TRBV9 to TRBJ2-2; TRBD2 matches at 9 bases. The CDR3 sequence is 14 residues long. Trimming took 6 bases from V and 0 from J; bases not matched to a gene: 0. Germline CDR1 and CDR2: SGDLS and YYNGEE.

This clonotype was detected a few times. This chain links TRBV6-5 with TRBJ1-5; the D is unclear. Germline loops: CDR1 MNHEY, CDR2 SVGAGI. The V and J ends lost 4 bases and 1 base respectively, with 17 bases between them. The CDR3 has 17 residues. The CDR3 loop is CASSCPVAAESNQPQHF. Written as DNA, the CDR3 is TGTGCCAGCAGTTGCCCCGTGGCGGCGGAGAGCAATCAGCCCCAGCATTTT.

This clonotype is a singleton in its sample. This may stem from a read error, because a much larger clone lies one nucleotide away. The V gene is TRBV4-3, the J gene TRBJ1-2; TRBD1 matches at 8 bases. Germline lookup yields CDR1 LGHNA and CDR2 YSLEER. The CDR3 length is 14 residues. The V segment lost 0 bases and the J segment 8 bases; nucleotides outside the gene matches: 5. CDR3 coding DNA: TGCGCCAGCAGCCAAGATCAGGGGGCGCGGGGCTACACCTTC. Protein sequence: CASSQDQGARGYTF.

The rearrangement joins TRBV15 to TRBJ2-5, with 7 bases fitting TRBD1. The CDR3 has 16 residues. J lost 5 bases, V lost 3 bases, and 12 bases had no gene match. CDR1 LNHNV and CDR2 YYDKDF come from the germline V gene (reference sequence). This CDR3 is CATSSRPNRGKETQYF. As DNA, the CDR3 is TGTGCCACCAGCAGTCGACCGAACAGGGGAAAGGAGACCCAGTACTTC.

About this clonotype itself: Relative to the germline gene, one junction end is altered; a read error may explain this. The genes are TRBV5-4 and TRBJ2-2; D is possibly TRBD1 or TRBD2 (5 bases each). This CDR3 comprises 16 residues. Germline V gives CDR1 SGHNT, CDR2 YYREEE (reference sequence). The CDR3 region is CAVTGAELSSTGELIF. DNA of the CDR3: TGTGCCGTCACCGGGGCCGAACTTTCCTCCACCGGGGAGCTGATTTTT.

The chain uses TRBV10-2 and TRBJ2-7, with TRBD2 matching over 7 bases. There are 13 residues in the CDR3. The V gene end was trimmed by 7 bases and the J gene end by 2 bases; junction bases not matched to a gene: 5. Germline V CDR1 and CDR2: WSHSY, SAAADI. CDR3 residues: CASIGAGAYEQYF. The CDR3 coding sequence is TGCGCCAGCATCGGTGCGGGGGCCTACGAGCAGTACTTC.

This clonotype was picked up a small number of times. The V and J genes are TRBV7-8 and TRBJ2-5, with TRBD1 matching 9 bases. Germline CDR1 SGHVS, CDR2 FQNEAQ. This CDR3 is built from 15 residues. V trimming: 6 bases; J trimming: 5 bases; junction bases outside the gene matches: 10. The CDR3 DNA sequence: TGTGCCAGCAGATACTCAGACAGGGGGTTGGAGACCCAGTACTTC. This encodes CASRYSDRGLETQYF.

This clonotype turned up a few times. For the CDR3, the DNA is TGTGCCATCAGTGAAGGGCCACAGGGGGCGAGGGCTGAAGCTTTCTTT. This sequence encodes CAISEGPQGARAEAFF. V gene TRBV10-3 combines with J gene TRBJ1-1, with 9 bases aligning to TRBD1. The CDR3 covers 16 residues. The ends lost 3 bases at V and 6 bases at J; junction bases unmatched: 11. Germline CDR1 ENHRY, CDR2 SYGVKD.

This clonotype was found many times. The V gene is TRBV2, the J gene TRBJ1-5; 9 bases align to TRBD1. The germline V gene encodes CDR1 SNHLY and CDR2 FYNNEI. Trimming took 6 bases from V and 1 from J; bases not matched to a gene: 4. The CDR3 is 15 residues long. The CDR3 bases are TGTGCCAGCAGCCCCGGGACAGGGAGCAATCAGCCCCAGCATTTT. Protein: CASSPGTGSNQPQHF.

Only a few counts were recorded for this clonotype. The rearrangement links TRBV7-3 to TRBJ2-1, with D perhaps TRBD1 or TRBD2 (6 bases each). Trimming stripped 3 bases from V and 5 bases from J, with 14 bases between. The CDR3 extends over 15 amino acids. CDR1 is SGHTA and CDR2 is FQGTGA in the germline V gene. The CDR3 region has the DNA TGTGCCAGCAGCTTTGGGGGGCCAAACAACAATGAGCAGTTCTTC. Its translation: CASSFGGPNNNEQFF.

The table lists this clonotype with a few counts. V is TRBV7-2 and J is TRBJ1-2, with TRBD1 matching 8 bases. Germline lookup yields CDR1 SGHTA and CDR2 FQGNSA. The CDR3 is 15 residues long. J gave up 5 bases and V 1 base, and 6 bases lay outside the gene matches. As DNA, the CDR3 is TGTGCCAGCAGCTTAGTCAGGGGGCAAGAATATGGCTACACCTTC. This encodes CASSLVRGQEYGYTF.